One sample yielded the 9 T cell receptor beta chains listed below, sequenced in a study of blood T cell repertoires in COVID-19. Here immunoSEQ multiplex PCR was the method, and the copy in TCRdb shows in-frame clones only, minus some. The table records roughly 260,000 clones, roughly nine tenths of them present only once. Input material: peripheral blood. The receptors come from a man aged 60-69 years who had recovered from COVID-19.

The chain joins TRBV16 to TRBJ2-1; 9 nucleotides match TRBD1. The CDR3 spans 14 residues. The germline gives CDR1 KGHSY, CDR2 FQNENV. Unmatched junction bases numbered 5, after V lost 2 bases and J lost 9 bases. The CDR3 loop reads CASSQTGGHSEQFF. The CDR3 bases are TGTGCCAGCAGCCAAACAGGGGGCCATAGTGAGCAGTTCTTC.

V is TRBV7-2 and J is TRBJ2-1, with TRBD1 matching 9 bases. The CDR3 spans 15 residues. Germline trimming cut 5 bases from V and 5 bases from J; bases unmatched to any gene: 7. Germline V CDR1 and CDR2: SGHTA, FQGNSA. This chain's CDR3 is CASSKWGQGNNEQFF. CDR3 in DNA: TGTGCCAGCAGCAAGTGGGGACAGGGTAACAATGAGCAGTTCTTC.

J is TRBJ2-5 and V is TRBV4-1; 11 nucleotides agree with TRBD2. This CDR3 contains 17 residues. The V segment lost 4 bases and the J segment 0 bases; nucleotides outside the gene matches: 7. CDR1 is MGHRA, CDR2 YSYEKL, per germline. CDR3 loop: CASSPPASGGYQETQYF. CDR3 bases: TGCGCCAGCAGCCCCCCGGCTAGCGGGGGGTACCAAGAGACCCAGTACTTC.

This clone was observed a handful of times. The V gene is TRBV10-3, the J gene TRBJ1-5, with a possible D match to TRBD1 (6 bases). The CDR3 runs to 17 residues. Trimming stripped 0 bases from V and 0 bases from J, with 12 bases between. Germline CDR1 reads ENHRY; CDR2 reads SYGVKD. As DNA, the CDR3 is TGTGCCATCAGTGAGTCGGACACAGGGATTAGCAATCAGCCCCAGCATTTT. Its translation: CAISESDTGISNQPQHF.

This clone was recorded once. This rearrangement joins TRBV4-2 to TRBJ1-6, with 7 bases lining up with TRBD1. The trim removed 4 bases at V and 8 bases at J, leaving 11 bases unmatched. Germline values: CDR1 LGHNA, CDR2 YNFKEQ. The length of the CDR3 is 16 residues. CDR3 residues: CASSRTSGTDYSPLHF. The CDR3 bases are TGTGCCAGCAGCCGAACTTCCGGGACAGACTATTCACCCCTCCACTTT.

J is TRBJ2-1 and V is TRBV14; perhaps TRBD2 as D (7 bases). The length of the CDR3 is 14 residues. The ends were cut back, 1 base at V and 9 bases at J, with 13 bases in the middle. In germline, CDR1 is SGHDN, CDR2 FVKESK. The CDR3 spells CASSQGRGGGEQFF. The CDR3 DNA reads TGTGCCAGCAGCCAAGGGAGAGGGGGGGGTGAGCAGTTCTTC.

The chain combines TRBV12-3 or TRBV12-4 with TRBJ1-4, with a weak D call TRBD1 (5 bases). The CDR3 is made up of 13 amino acids. V was pared by 3 bases and J by 6 bases, with 8 bases between. CDR3 coding DNA: TGTGCCAGCAGTTTGAGCAGGGATGAAAAACTGTTTTTT. Its protein is CASSLSRDEKLFF.

The J gene is TRBJ2-1, the V gene TRBV12-3 or TRBV12-4; no firm D call. The V gene lost 8 bases and the J gene lost 9 bases, with 17 bases spanning the gap. This CDR3 is built from 13 residues. CDR3 sequence: CASSHPNVVEQFF. The CDR3 nucleotides are TGTGCCAGCTCCCACCCTAATGTGGTTGAGCAGTTCTTC.

This sequence joins TRBV9 and TRBJ1-1; D call uncertain. The CDR3 loop spans 13 amino acids. Germline-derived CDR1 and CDR2 are SGDLS and YYNGEE. Trimming pared 0 bases from V and 4 bases from J, leaving 7 bases between. The CDR3 sequence is CASSVVSGTEAFF. The CDR3 DNA sequence: TGTGCCAGCAGCGTAGTGTCCGGCACTGAAGCTTTCTTT.